These 8 T cell receptor beta chains were all obtained from the same sample, sequenced in a study of sequential checkpoint blockade in melanoma. Treatment: randomized to nivolumab then ipilimumab (arm A) or the reverse (arm B). The method was immunoSEQ multiplex PCR; TCRdb's version includes in-frame clones alone and lacks a portion of them. Among roughly 17,000 clones listed, around two thirds were seen once. The input for sequencing was CD8+ T cells sorted from blood (inferred from file names), taken from a patient given nivolumab and ipilimumab in sequence. These receptors all stem from a human donor with melanoma.

The chain is built from TRBV4-3 and TRBJ1-1; unclear D gene. V lost 0 bases and J lost 1, with 9 bases in between. CDR3 length: 15 amino acids. CDR1 is LGHNA and CDR2 is YSLEER in the germline V gene. CDR3 sequence (DNA): TGCGCCAGCAGCCAAGACCCTCGCGGGAACACTGAAGCTTTCTTT. Translated: CASSQDPRGNTEAFF.

The chain is built from TRBV9 and TRBJ1-5; D is possibly TRBD1 (5 bases). This CDR3 has 14 residues. V shed 4 bases and J shed 3 bases, with 11 bases lying between them. Germline V gene data show CDR1 as SGDLS and CDR2 as YYNGEE. The CDR3 DNA follows: TGTGCCAGCAGCCCTGGGGCGATCAATCAGCCCCAGCATTTT. Translating it yields CASSPGAINQPQHF.

The chain carries TRBV7-9 and TRBJ1-4; possible D gene TRBD1, 5 bases. Per germline, CDR1 SEHNR and CDR2 FQNEAQ (reference sequence). The CDR3 runs to 12 residues. Trimming stripped 2 bases from V and 8 bases from J, with 6 bases between. CDR3 bases: TGTGCCAGCAGCTTAACAGGCGAAAAACTGTTTTTT. Translation gives CASSLTGEKLFF.

The chain has TRBV15 and TRBJ2-2; D is unclear. The V end lost 1 base, the J end lost 6 bases, and 9 bases lay between the germline ends. CDR1 is LNHNV and CDR2 is YYDKDF in the germline V gene (reference sequence). The CDR3 loop spans 14 amino acids. The chain's CDR3 is CATSRGKEAGELFF. DNA for the CDR3: TGTGCCACCAGCAGAGGCAAAGAGGCCGGGGAGCTGTTTTTT.

The rearrangement joins TRBV11-2 to TRBJ1-1; 8 bases are shared with TRBD1. The CDR3 consists of 16 residues. With 5 bases clipped from V and 3 bases from J, the junction kept 11 bases outside the gene matches. The V gene's germline CDR1 is SGHAT and CDR2 FQNNGV. Here the CDR3 DNA reads TGTGCCAGCAGCCCCCCCTCAGGGGGCTTTGACACTGAAGCTTTCTTT. This codes for CASSPPSGGFDTEAFF.

In its sample, this clone was seen once. The chain has TRBV15 and TRBJ2-6; D perhaps matches TRBD1 (5 bases). The germline gives CDR1 LNHNV, CDR2 YYDKDF (reference sequence). Between the trimmed V and J ends, which lost 4 bases and 3 bases, there was a span of 10 bases. The CDR3 has 15 amino acids. The CDR3 DNA sequence: TGTGCCACCAGCAACACAGGCGGTGGGGCCAACGTCCTGACTTTC. It codes for CATSNTGGGANVLTF.

V usage is TRBV9 and J usage is TRBJ1-2, with 8 bases matching TRBD1. The CDR3 loop spans 15 amino acids. Germline CDR1 SGDLS, CDR2 YYNGEE. The J segment lost 3 bases and the V segment lost 3 bases, leaving 7 bases of the junction unmatched. CDR3 residues: CASSGGQGNYYGYTF. CDR3 in DNA: TGTGCCAGCAGCGGTGGACAGGGCAATTACTATGGCTACACCTTC.

The chain links TRBV9 to TRBJ2-7; 10 bases map to TRBD1. The CDR3 length is 14 residues. Germline-derived CDR1 and CDR2 are SGDLS and YYNGEE. V lost 4 bases and J lost 5; bases outside the gene matches: 6. The CDR3 sequence is CASSPGGTGDEQYF. CDR3 nucleotides: TGTGCCAGCAGCCCCGGAGGGACAGGGGACGAGCAGTACTTC.